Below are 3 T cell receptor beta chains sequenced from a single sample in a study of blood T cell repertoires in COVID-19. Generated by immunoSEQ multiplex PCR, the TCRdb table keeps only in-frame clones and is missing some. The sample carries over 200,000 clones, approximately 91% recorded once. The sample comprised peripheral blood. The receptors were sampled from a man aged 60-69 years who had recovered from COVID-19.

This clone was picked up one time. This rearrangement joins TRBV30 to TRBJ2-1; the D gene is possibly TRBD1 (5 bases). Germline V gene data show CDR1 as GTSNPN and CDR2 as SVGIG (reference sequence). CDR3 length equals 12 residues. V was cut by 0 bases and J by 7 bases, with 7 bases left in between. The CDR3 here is CAWSVKGNEQFF. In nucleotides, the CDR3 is TGTGCCTGGAGTGTAAAGGGGAATGAGCAGTTCTTC. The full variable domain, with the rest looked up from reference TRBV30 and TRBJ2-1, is SQTIHQWPATLVQPVGSPLSLECTVEGTSNPNLYWYRQAAGRGLQLLFYSVGIGQISSEVPQNLSASRPQDRQFILSSKKLLLSDSGFYLCAWSVKGNEQFFGPGTRLTVL.

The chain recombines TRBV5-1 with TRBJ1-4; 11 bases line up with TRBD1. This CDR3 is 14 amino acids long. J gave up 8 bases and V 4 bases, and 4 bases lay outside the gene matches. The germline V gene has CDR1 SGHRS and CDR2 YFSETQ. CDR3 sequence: CASSQGQGAEKLFF. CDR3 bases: TGCGCCAGCAGCCAAGGACAGGGGGCGGAAAAACTGTTTTTT.

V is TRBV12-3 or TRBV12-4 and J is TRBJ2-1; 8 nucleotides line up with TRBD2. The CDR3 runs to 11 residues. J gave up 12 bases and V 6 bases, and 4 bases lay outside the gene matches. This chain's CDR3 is CASSQTSVQFF. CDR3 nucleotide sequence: TGTGCCAGCAGCCAGACTAGCGTGCAGTTCTTC.